Listed below are T cell receptor beta chains from one sample, sequenced in a study of shared clonotypes between healthy human individuals. Using immunoSEQ multiplex PCR, the repertoire was profiled, and TCRdb retains in-frame clones only, with some absent. The table has about 2,500,000 clones, around 94% seen once. Sequenced: naive CD4+ T cells sorted from blood. These receptors originate from a man younger than 30 in good health. Both conserved end residues are part of each CDR3. The D gene is left open where the match is weak. Clone size is given for some rows only: seen once, a few or many times, or a class if the clone is expanded.

TRBD1 TRBJ2-5 NA TRBV10-3 CAIMQGQGKTQYF TGTGCCATCATGCAGGGACAGGGGAAGACCCAGTACTTC
NA TRBJ1-4 NA TRBV5-6 CASSLKGRSFSEKLFF TGTGCCAGCAGCTTGAAAGGGCGGTCTTTCTCTGAAAAACTGTTTTTT
TRBD1 TRBJ1-1 NA TRBV5-4 CASSSTGLVTEAFF TGTGCCAGCAGCTCGACAGGGTTGGTCACTGAAGCTTTCTTT
NA TRBJ2-5 NA TRBV25-1 CASSEWGQFRETQYF TGTGCCAGCAGTGAATGGGGCCAGTTCCGAGAGACCCAGTACTTC
NA TRBJ2-7 NA TRBV20-1 CSVGSEQYF TGCAGTGTAGGCTCCGAGCAGTACTTC
NA TRBJ2-1 NA TRBV7-2 CASSPRSRRVRVDNEQFF TGTGCCAGCAGCCCTCGCTCGCGTAGAGTTCGAGTGGACAATGAGCAGTTCTTC
TRBD2 TRBJ2-3 NA TRBV5-1 CASSAASGGGTDTQYF TGCGCCAGCAGCGCGGCTAGCGGGGGGGGCACAGATACGCAGTATTTT
TRBD2 TRBJ2-3 NA TRBV19 CASSIAAGGNTDTQYF TGTGCCAGTAGTATAGCAGCGGGAGGAAACACAGATACGCAGTATTTT
TRBD2 TRBJ2-1 NA TRBV5-4 CASRGTSGGYEQFF TGTGCCAGCCGAGGGACTAGCGGGGGCTATGAGCAGTTCTTC
NA TRBJ2-3 once TRBV19 CASSGQSTDTQYF TGTGCCAGTAGTGGACAGAGCACAGATACGCAGTATTTT
NA TRBJ2-1 NA TRBV2 CASSERGYSYNEQFF TGTGCCAGCAGTGAGAGGGGATACTCCTACAATGAGCAGTTCTTC
TRBD2 TRBJ2-1 NA TRBV5-6 CASTNGGREVYEQFF TGTGCCAGCACCAATGGGGGGCGGGAGGTCTATGAGCAGTTCTTC
NA TRBJ2-5 once TRBV6-1 CASSATTVGQGETQYF TGTGCCAGCAGTGCCACCACGGTGGGGCAGGGAGAGACCCAGTACTTC
NA TRBJ1-1 NA TRBV19 CASSIEPGRRDTEAFF TGTGCCAGTAGTATAGAGCCGGGACGGAGGGACACTGAAGCTTTCTTT
TRBD2 TRBJ2-1 NA TRBV19 CASSFSPTRGSSSEQFF TGTGCCAGTAGTTTCTCCCCGACTCGCGGGAGTTCTAGTGAGCAGTTCTTC
NA TRBJ1-5 few TRBV2 CASMLEGGNQPQHF TGTGCCAGCATGTTGGAGGGGGGCAATCAGCCCCAGCATTTT
NA TRBJ1-5 NA TRBV5-8 CASSLNQPQHF TGTGCCAGCAGCTTGAATCAGCCCCAGCATTTT
TRBD1 TRBJ2-7 NA TRBV27 CASRKPGTGGYEQYF TGTGCCAGCAGAAAGCCCGGGACAGGGGGTTACGAGCAGTACTTC
TRBD1 TRBJ2-7 NA TRBV6-5 CASRQGAAYEQYF TGTGCCAGCAGACAGGGGGCTGCCTACGAGCAGTACTTC
TRBD1 TRBJ1-2 NA TRBV10-3 CAISDTGGRGYTF TGTGCCATCAGTGACACAGGGGGCAGGGGCTACACCTTC
NA TRBJ2-7 NA TRBV2 CASSPQGGSSYEQYF TGTGCCAGCAGTCCTCAAGGAGGTAGCTCCTACGAGCAGTACTTC
NA TRBJ2-7 NA TRBV11-2 CASRSTGTFYEQYF TGTGCCAGCAGATCGACCGGGACTTTCTACGAGCAGTACTTC
TRBD1 TRBJ2-5 NA TRBV18 CASSPAGGQETQYF TGTGCCAGCTCACCAGCAGGGGGCCAAGAGACCCAGTACTTC
TRBD2 TRBJ2-4 NA TRBV7-6 CASSPMGTLGSSGGNIQYF TGTGCCAGCAGCCCAATGGGAACCTTAGGGTCTAGCGGCGGGAACATTCAGTACTTC
NA TRBJ2-1 once TRBV6-5 CASRGAATNEQFF TGTGCCAGCAGAGGGGCAGCCACCAATGAGCAGTTCTTC
TRBD1 TRBJ1-1 NA TRBV6-1 CASTRGQLNTEAFF TGTGCCAGCACCCGGGGACAGCTGAACACTGAAGCTTTCTTT
TRBD1 TRBJ1-2 NA TRBV4-2 CASSQGGQGGGYTF TGTGCCAGCAGCCAAGGTGGACAGGGAGGGGGCTACACCTTC
NA TRBJ2-1 NA TRBV4-1 CASRTLGISYNEQFF TGCGCCAGCAGGACCCTCGGTATCTCCTACAATGAGCAGTTCTTC
TRBD2 TRBJ2-1 once TRBV4-3 CASSQFTSGNNEQFF TGCGCCAGCAGCCAATTTACTAGCGGAAACAATGAGCAGTTCTTC
NA TRBJ2-3 NA TRBV5-1 CASGQDTDTQYF TGCGCCAGCGGTCAGGACACAGATACGCAGTATTTT
NA TRBJ1-1 few TRBV6-5 CASHARGAQAFF TGTGCCAGCCACGCTCGGGGGGCGCAGGCTTTCTTT
TRBD1 TRBJ2-5 once TRBV5-1 CASSTGTVQETQYF TGCGCCAGCAGCACCGGGACAGTCCAAGAGACCCAGTACTTC
NA TRBJ1-5 NA TRBV5-6 CASSFYRTNQPQHF TGTGCCAGCAGCTTCTACAGAACCAATCAGCCCCAGCATTTT
NA TRBJ2-1 NA TRBV11-1 CASSRDDRLEGFSYNEQFF TGTGCCAGCAGCCGAGACGACAGGCTAGAGGGTTTTTCCTACAATGAGCAGTTCTTC
TRBD2 TRBJ2-1 NA TRBV7-9 CASSNGTSGGIYNEQFF TGTGCCAGCAGCAATGGGACTAGCGGGGGGATCTACAATGAGCAGTTCTTC
NA TRBJ1-2 NA TRBV14 CASSQNIGDYGYTF TGTGCCAGCAGCCAAAATATAGGAGACTATGGCTACACCTTC
TRBD1 TRBJ1-2 once TRBV2 CASRGDRATYGYTF TGTGCCAGCAGAGGTGACAGGGCTACCTATGGCTACACCTTC
TRBD1 TRBJ1-1 NA TRBV6-5 CASRRQGNTEAFF TGTGCCAGCAGGAGACAGGGAAACACTGAAGCTTTCTTT
NA TRBJ1-1 NA TRBV2 CASSLNTEAFF TGTGCCAGCAGCTTGAACACTGAAGCTTTCTTT
NA TRBJ2-7 NA TRBV6-5 CASHPDRLTGEQYF TGTGCCAGCCACCCCGACAGATTAACGGGAGAGCAGTACTTC